This T cell receptor (beta chain) was sequenced during a study of T cells in women clearing cervical HPV infection (dated by TCRdb to 2016 to 2019). At the level of the whole study: The cases were some 26 women with histologically confirmed HPV16-related CIN3 or worse, and 2 of those women had invasive cancers. The roughly 27 controls were women who cleared a single incident HPV16 infection within 12 months without developing precancer or cancer. Blood from cases was collected at the visit at which the lesion was first identified, whereas blood from controls was collected once infection was no longer detected. Among cases, blood sampling occurred a median of about 150 days after lesion detection, with an interquartile range of about 85 to 200 days. Since only a few of the women had HLA typing available, the possibility that HLA type was acting as a confounder could not be ruled out. Nested within Costa Rica's Guanacaste HPV Natural History Study, an exploratory proof-of-principle case-control study compared TCR repertoires across cervical HPV16 outcomes. Cases and controls were matched on year of sample collection and on age within five years. Cases had a median age of 34 years and controls had a median age of about 41, with no significant differences in baseline characteristics. In the parent cohort, roughly 10,000 women aged 18 or older were enrolled in Guanacaste, Costa Rica, during about 1992 to 1995 and were followed for 7 to 8 years. Five blinded duplicates per group were added as quality controls, so that 60 or so samples were obtained: around 50 participants and 10 replicates.

TCR beta CDR3 regions were amplified by multiplex PCR using the immunoSEQ assay from an average of roughly 1,200 ng genomic DNA per sample. To correct primer bias, the assay used a complete synthetic TCR repertoire to set an amplification baseline. The amplicons were sequenced on the Illumina platform. The authors processed their data as follows. Sequences were error-corrected by clustering with frequency ratios and a modified nearest-neighbor algorithm and were then analyzed in the immunoSEQ Analyzer with IMGT gene definitions. At each rarefaction depth, TCR richness and evenness were averaged across 20 rarefaction repeats, and any sample with fewer sequences than the depth was left out. Relative abundances of V, D and J genes were compared between groups using Wilcoxon rank sum tests, with FDR correction applied. An intraclass correlation of approximately 96% for TCR richness and an average of about 82% across 66 gene segments were obtained from the blinded duplicates. In its TCRdb copy, this immuneACCESS table keeps in-frame sequences only and misses some clones. Where compared with another copy, unresolved V genes explain less than half of these, and the others have no known cause. Clone size and V and J calls were adopted from that table, with D and trimming inferred from the DNA. The sample has around 16,000 clones on record. The ten biggest clones cover approximately 7.1% of the sample.

Comments on this clone: What this receptor recognizes is not known. The CDR3 end is not reached by the read, which stops 3 residues before it; the germline J gene fills it in.

Taken from the germline V gene (reference sequence), the CDR1 and CDR2 loops are LNHDA and SQIVND. From the cysteine up to the phenylalanine, the CDR3 has a length of 19 residues. Only the CDR3 bases that were read are kept: 48 of them, in frame from base 1. The junction shows trimming of 6 bases on V and 4 bases on J, plus 30 bases between the germline ends. Every participant had a single incident cervical HPV16 infection, and women with prevalent HPV16 infections were excluded. Cervical HPV DNA was detected with MY09/MY11 PCR, and genotyping was done by dot-blot hybridization. Around 15 mL of heparinized blood were centrifuged, and the buffy coat was split into aliquots, frozen at -30 degrees C, and then kept at -80 degrees C. QIAGEN kits were used to extract genomic DNA from the buffy coat specimens. The full study reports these points: Because T-cell numbers per sample were unknown, differences in richness could reflect varying T-cell content rather than repertoire biology. Random forest classifiers that combined richness and V gene abundances separated cases from controls with an estimated AUC of 0.83. Across sequencing depths, CIN3+ cases showed significantly higher TCR repertoire richness than controls, but evenness did not differ between the groups. The cross-sectional design could not show whether the associations came before the infection or were a result of it, and neither effector/memory subsets nor HPV-specific T cells were isolated. Cases had lower TRBV6-7 relative abundance than controls (about 0.1% versus 0.15%; Bonferroni P = 0.0008).

The sequence derives from a woman between 18 and 75 years old with a cervical HPV16 infection that either progressed to CIN3+ or cleared (not recorded which). The chain links TRBV19 with TRBJ1-2; TRBD1 might be the D gene, on 6 matching bases. The sequencing input was blood buffy coat. CDR3 bases read: TGTGCCAGTAGACCCGACCACCGACTCTGGACAGACAAAAGCTATGGC. Its translation is CASRPDHRLWTDKSYG. The full CDR3 is CASRPDHRLWTDKSYGYTF.